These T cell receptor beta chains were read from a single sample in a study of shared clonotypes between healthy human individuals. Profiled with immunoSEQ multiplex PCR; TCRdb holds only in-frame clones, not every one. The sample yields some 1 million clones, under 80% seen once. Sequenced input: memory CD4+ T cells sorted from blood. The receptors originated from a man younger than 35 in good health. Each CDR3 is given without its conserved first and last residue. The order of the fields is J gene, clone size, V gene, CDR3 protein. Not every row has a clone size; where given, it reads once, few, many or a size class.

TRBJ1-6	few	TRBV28	ASSSQQGQHSPLH
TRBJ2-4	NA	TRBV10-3	AISKTGGAKNIQY
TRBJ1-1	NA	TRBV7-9	ASSAQGGTTEAF
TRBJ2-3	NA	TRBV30	AWSVGTGYADTQY
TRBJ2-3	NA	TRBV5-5	ASSLAEGVSTDTQY
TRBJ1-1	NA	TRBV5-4	ASSSNRGLNTEAF
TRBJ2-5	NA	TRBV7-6	ASSLGTETQY
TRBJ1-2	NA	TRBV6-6	ASSYYPDYGYT
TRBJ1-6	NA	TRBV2	ASSSGTQSSPLH
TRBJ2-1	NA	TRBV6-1	ASGGWDTNEQF